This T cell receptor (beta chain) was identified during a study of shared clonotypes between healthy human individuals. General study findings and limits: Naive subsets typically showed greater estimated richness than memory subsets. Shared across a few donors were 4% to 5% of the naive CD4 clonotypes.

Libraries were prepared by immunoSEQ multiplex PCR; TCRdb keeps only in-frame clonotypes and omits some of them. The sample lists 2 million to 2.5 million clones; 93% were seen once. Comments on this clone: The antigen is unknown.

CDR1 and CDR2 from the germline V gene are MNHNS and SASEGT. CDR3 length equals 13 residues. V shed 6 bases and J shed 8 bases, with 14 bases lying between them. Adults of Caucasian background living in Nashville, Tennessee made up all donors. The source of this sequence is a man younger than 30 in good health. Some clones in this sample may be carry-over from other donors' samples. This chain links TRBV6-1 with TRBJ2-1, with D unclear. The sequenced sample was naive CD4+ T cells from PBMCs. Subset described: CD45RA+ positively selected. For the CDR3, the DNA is TGTGCCAGCAGAGGGTCGGCAGGCGATGAGCAGTTCTTC. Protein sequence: CASRGSAGDEQFF.